A single sample gave rise to the 21 T cell receptor beta chains below, sequenced in a study of cytomegalovirus exposure and HLA in healthy donors. The PCR ran on 60 Vbeta and 13 Jbeta primers. Assay: immunoSEQ multiplex PCR; the TCRdb copy retains only in-frame clones and omits some. Of over 150,000 clones in the sample, about 80% are singletons; the top ten hold roughly 13%. Sequenced sample: PBMCs. The source is a man under 40 in good health and CMV-seropositive.

In its sample, this clone was seen once. In the same sample, other DNA sequences code for this CDR3. This chain joins TRBV2 and TRBJ2-1, with TRBD2 identical over 7 bases. With V trimmed by 4 bases and J by 4 bases, 7 bases remained unmatched. The CDR3 is 15 residues long. The germline CDR1 and CDR2 sequences are SNHLY and FYNNEI. CDR3 DNA: TGTGCCAGCAGTGTTGGTGGGGGGGGGTACAATGAGCAGTTCTTC. Residues: CASSVGGGGYNEQFF.

The chain recombines TRBV5-1 with TRBJ1-1; TRBD1 might be the D (6 bases). Per germline, CDR1 SGHRS and CDR2 YFSETQ. The CDR3 has 18 residues. V lost 4 bases, J lost 0 bases, and 22 bases lay in between. CDR3 nucleotides: TGCGCCAGCAGCGTACGCCCAATGGGTCAGGGGATGAACACTGAAGCTTTCTTT. Encoded protein: CASSVRPMGQGMNTEAFF.

The J gene is TRBJ2-1, the V gene TRBV7-2, with D possibly being TRBD1 (6 bases). V dropped 5 bases and J dropped 0 bases, with 17 bases sitting between them. The CDR3 has 17 residues. Germline lookup yields CDR1 SGHTA and CDR2 FQGNSA. In DNA form, the CDR3 reads TGTGCCAGCAGCCCGTCCGGGACACTCTACTCCTACAATGAGCAGTTCTTC. Translated, it gives CASSPSGTLYSYNEQFF.

This clone was seen a handful of times. This sample also contains other DNA sequences that code for the same CDR3. CDR3 bases: TGTGCCAGCAGTGACTACTACGAGCAGTACTTC. This encodes CASSDYYEQYF. The chain combines TRBV6-1 with TRBJ2-7; D not certain. CDR1 and CDR2 (germline): MNHNS, SASEGT. The ends were cut back, 3 bases at V and 3 bases at J, with 3 bases in the middle. This CDR3 is built from 11 residues.

The V gene is TRBV15, the J gene TRBJ2-5, with D perhaps TRBD1 (5 bases). Germline V gene lookup returns CDR1 LNHNV and CDR2 YYDKDF (reference sequence). The CDR3 length is 16 residues. Trimming pared 0 bases from V and 5 bases from J, leaving 16 bases between. This chain's CDR3 is CATSRDSAQGGETQYF. Written as DNA, the CDR3 is TGTGCCACCAGCAGAGATTCAGCCCAGGGCGGTGAGACCCAGTACTTC. Together with reference TRBV15 and TRBJ2-5, the CDR3 gives the full variable domain: DAMVIQNPRYQVTQFGKPVTLSCSQTLNHNVMYWYQQKSSQAPKLLFHYYDKDFNNEADTPDNFQSRRPNTSFCFLDIRSPGLGDTAMYLCATSRDSAQGGETQYFGPGTRLLVL.

This chain connects TRBV23-1 to TRBJ2-1; no firm D call. TRBV23-1 is annotated as an ORF whose role is uncertain. Trimming left V 9 bases short and J 8 bases short, with 17 bases between. The CDR3 extends over 13 amino acids. The CDR3 region is CARTVHPIDEQFF. Here the CDR3 DNA reads TGCGCCAGAACGGTCCATCCAATAGATGAGCAGTTCTTC.

This chain connects TRBV9 to TRBJ2-3, with 9 bases that match TRBD1. The CDR3 runs to 16 residues. V was pared by 5 bases and J by 4 bases, with 11 bases of the junction left unmatched. Germline assignment: CDR1 SGDLS and CDR2 YYNGEE. The chain's CDR3 is CASSESGQGYADTQYF. In DNA, the CDR3 is TGTGCCAGCAGTGAATCGGGACAGGGTTATGCAGATACGCAGTATTTT.

The V gene is TRBV11-2, the J gene TRBJ1-2, with 9 bases identical to TRBD1. This CDR3 is built from 13 residues. V shed 3 bases, J shed 6 bases, and the junction held 2 bases outside the gene matches. Germline V gives CDR1 SGHAT, CDR2 FQNNGV. CDR3 sequence reads: CASSFWTGDGYTF. The CDR3 bases are TGTGCCAGCAGCTTCTGGACAGGGGATGGCTACACCTTC.

CDR3 nucleotide sequence: TGTGCCAGCAGTTACTCGACGGGGGTTACTCCGTTCTTC. Translating gives CASSYSTGVTPFF. The chain carries TRBV6-5 and TRBJ2-1; weak D call: TRBD2 (6 bases). V lost 0 bases, J lost 15 bases, and 15 bases lay in between. The CDR3 runs 13 residues. Germline V lookup: CDR1 MNHEY, CDR2 SVGAGI.

The chain joins TRBV19 to TRBJ1-2; the match to TRBD1 covers 7 bases. The CDR3 has 14 residues. Germline V lookup: CDR1 LNHDA, CDR2 SQIVND (reference sequence). V shed 0 bases and J 7 bases; nucleotides not matched to a gene: 5. This CDR3 is CASSIEGTATGYTF. The DNA for the CDR3 is TGTGCCAGTAGTATAGAGGGGACAGCGACTGGCTACACCTTC.

The J gene is TRBJ2-3, the V gene TRBV6-4; TRBD1 is a possible D gene (5 bases). The CDR3 runs to 13 residues. Per the germline V gene, CDR1 is MRHNA and CDR2 is SNTAGT. V dropped 3 bases and J dropped 6 bases, with 10 bases sitting between them. The CDR3 coding sequence is TGTGCCAGCAGTGATCAGTGGGGCGATACGCAGTATTTT. The encoded protein is CASSDQWGDTQYF.

J is TRBJ2-5 and V is TRBV28, with a weak D call TRBD1 (6 bases). The CDR3 loop spans 14 amino acids. Per the germline V gene, CDR1 is MDHEN and CDR2 is SYDVKM. V was shortened by 6 bases and J by 4 bases, with 15 bases between the two germline ends. This chain's CDR3 is CASSRPQGRETQYF. CDR3 DNA: TGTGCCAGCAGCCGTCCACAGGGTCGAGAGACCCAGTACTTC.

The chain recombines TRBV6-1 with TRBJ1-5; D not certain. The V gene lost 4 bases and the J gene lost 2 bases, with 21 bases spanning the gap. CDR3 length equals 18 residues. Germline V gene data show CDR1 as MNHNS and CDR2 as SASEGT. The CDR3 DNA reads as TGTGCCAGCAGTGTCCCGGCAGGTACTTCGGTGGGCAATCAGCCCCAGCATTTT. It yields the protein CASSVPAGTSVGNQPQHF.

This clone appeared once. This chain connects TRBV11-2 to TRBJ2-7; D is ambiguous. Trimming shortened V by 4 bases and J by 1 base, and 11 bases separated the two germline ends. CDR3 length equals 14 residues. The germline V gene encodes CDR1 SGHAT and CDR2 FQNNGV. DNA of the CDR3: TGTGCCAGCAGCTACCCCCCGCGGTCCTACGAGCAGTACTTC. Amino acid sequence: CASSYPPRSYEQYF.

This rearrangement joins TRBV7-3 to TRBJ2-1; no clear D gene. Per germline, CDR1 SGHTA and CDR2 FQGTGA. This CDR3 region has 16 residues. V was trimmed by 1 base and J by 4 bases, leaving 14 bases between them. In DNA form, the CDR3 reads TGTGCCAGCAGCTTAAACCACGGCGGAAAATACAATGAGCAGTTCTTC. Translated: CASSLNHGGKYNEQFF.

On this clone itself: Other DNA sequences of this sample code for an identical CDR3. The V gene is TRBV5-6, the J gene TRBJ2-1; TRBD1 agrees at 7 bases. This CDR3 contains 15 residues. Per germline, CDR1 SGHDT and CDR2 YYEEEE. The V segment lost 0 bases and the J segment 3 bases; nucleotides outside the gene matches: 3. The DNA for the CDR3 is TGTGCCAGCAGCTTGGGACAGGGAAGCTACAATGAGCAGTTCTTC. Its protein is CASSLGQGSYNEQFF.

The table lists this clone with a few counts. The chain employs TRBV7-2 and TRBJ1-5, with a possible D match to TRBD1 (6 bases). Trimming took off 1 base at V and 2 bases at J, with 9 bases between the two ends. CDR1 and CDR2 from the germline V gene are SGHTA and FQGNSA. The CDR3 has 15 residues. The CDR3 DNA follows: TGTGCCAGCAGCTTAGTTTCAGGGGGCAATCAGCCCCAGCATTTT. It translates to CASSLVSGGNQPQHF. Variable domain in full (rest from reference TRBV7-2 and TRBJ1-5): GAGVSQSPSNKVTEKGKDVELRCDPISGHTALYWYRQSLGQGLEFLIYFQGNSAPDKSGLPSDRFSAERTGGSVSTLTIQRTQQEDSAVYLCASSLVSGGNQPQHFGDGTRLSIL.

This chain connects TRBV14 to TRBJ2-1; TRBD2 matches at 13 bases. Germline V gene lookup returns CDR1 SGHDN and CDR2 FVKESK. V dropped 1 base and J dropped 7; count of bases not matched to a gene: 1. The CDR3 extends over 15 amino acids. CDR3 amino acids: CASSQGLAGGNEQFF. The CDR3 nucleotides read TGTGCCAGCAGCCAAGGACTAGCGGGAGGAAATGAGCAGTTCTTC. Full variable domain (outside the CDR3, taken from reference TRBV14 and TRBJ2-1): EAGVTQFPSHSVIEKGQTVTLRCDPISGHDNLYWYRRVMGKEIKFLLHFVKESKQDESGMPNNRFLAERTGGTYSTLKVQPAELEDSGVYFCASSQGLAGGNEQFFGPGTRLTVL.

This sequence joins TRBV9 and TRBJ1-1; D unresolved. The germline V gene encodes CDR1 SGDLS and CDR2 YYNGEE. The CDR3 has 14 residues. Trimming took off 3 bases at V and 3 bases at J, with 12 bases between the two ends. CDR3 DNA: TGTGCCAGCAGCGATCCCGGCGGGGACACTGAAGCTTTCTTT. Its translation: CASSDPGGDTEAFF.

This clone appeared a single time. This chain uses TRBV11-1 with TRBJ1-1; the match to TRBD1 covers 7 bases. Trimming at V came to 7 bases and at J to 10 bases, leaving 9 bases not matched to a gene. Looked up from germline, CDR1 is SGHAT and CDR2 is FQDESV (reference sequence). There are 12 residues in the CDR3. The CDR3 is CASTQTGVGAFF. The DNA of the CDR3 is TGTGCCAGCACCCAAACAGGGGTTGGAGCTTTCTTT. The full variable domain, rest sourced from reference TRBV11-1 and TRBJ1-1, is EAEVAQSPRYKITEKSQAVAFWCDPISGHATLYWYRQILGQGPELLVQFQDESVVDDSQLPKDRFSAERLKGVDSTLKIQPAELGDSAMYLCASTQTGVGAFFGQGTRLTVV.

The chain carries TRBV11-2 and TRBJ2-3; 10 bases line up with TRBD2. The junction had 6 bases not matched to a gene; V was cut back by 2 bases and J by 4 bases. Germline CDR1 reads SGHAT; CDR2 reads FQNNGV. The CDR3 length is 16 residues. The CDR3 protein is CASSLSPAGGADTQYF. CDR3 DNA sequence: TGTGCCAGCAGCTTATCCCCAGCGGGAGGGGCAGATACGCAGTATTTT.